The 18 T cell receptor beta chains in this list originate from one sample, sequenced in a study of blood T cell repertoires in COVID-19. Sequenced by immunoSEQ multiplex PCR; TCRdb stores in-frame clones only, minus some. The table lists approximately 120,000 clones, more than 70% of them singletons, with around 5% in the top ten. Sequenced sample: peripheral blood. The receptors originated from a human donor in a cohort sampled during active COVID-19.

The V call is TRBV7-2, the J call TRBJ1-2; D might be TRBD1 (5 bases). The length of the CDR3 is 16 residues. Trimming removed 2 bases at V and 6 bases at J, with 19 bases between. Per germline, CDR1 SGHTA and CDR2 FQGNSA. The CDR3 reads CASSLILQSGGHGYTF. DNA for the CDR3: TGTGCCAGCAGCTTAATACTCCAGTCGGGGGGTCATGGCTACACCTTC.

This chain connects TRBV5-1 to TRBJ2-3; 8 bases agree with TRBD2. The germline V gene has CDR1 SGHRS and CDR2 YFSETQ. This CDR3 comprises 14 residues. The junction had 5 bases not matched to a gene; V was cut back by 4 bases and J by 4 bases. The CDR3 sequence: CASSPTTSADTQYF. The CDR3 DNA is TGCGCCAGCAGCCCCACGACTAGCGCAGATACGCAGTATTTT. The whole variable domain, remainder taken from reference TRBV5-1 and TRBJ2-3, is KAGVTQTPRYLIKTRGQQVTLSCSPISGHRSVSWYQQTPGQGLQFLFEYFSETQRNKGNFPGRFSGRQFSNSRSEMNVSTLELGDSALYLCASSPTTSADTQYFGPGTRLTVL.

The chain has TRBV11-2 and TRBJ2-2; 12 bases fit TRBD1. Germline assignment: CDR1 SGHAT and CDR2 FQNNGV. V dropped 5 bases and J dropped 7; count of bases not matched to a gene: 8. The CDR3 has 16 amino acids. This CDR3 is CASSASGTGGYGELFF. The CDR3 DNA sequence: TGTGCCAGCAGCGCTTCCGGGACAGGGGGCTACGGGGAGCTGTTTTTT.

CDR3 sequence: CASSPRDGDTREKLFF. The CDR3 DNA reads TGTGCCAGCAGCCCAAGAGACGGGGACACCAGGGAAAAACTGTTTTTT. The chain couples TRBV28 to TRBJ1-4; a possible D gene is TRBD1 (6 bases). V dropped 6 bases and J dropped 8 bases, with 22 bases sitting between them. Germline assignment: CDR1 MDHEN and CDR2 SYDVKM. This CDR3 has 16 amino acids.

This clone appeared a single time. This sequence joins TRBV7-9 and TRBJ2-2; TRBD1 matches 11 bases. Germline CDR1 reads SEHNR; CDR2 reads FQNEAQ (reference sequence). The length of the CDR3 is 16 residues. The V and J ends lost 4 bases and 6 bases, in that order; junction bases with no gene match: 7. The CDR3 sequence: CASSWWTGGVAGELFF. DNA of the CDR3: TGTGCCAGCAGCTGGTGGACAGGGGGCGTAGCCGGGGAGCTGTTTTTT.

The rearrangement links TRBV21-1 to TRBJ1-4. TRBV21-1 is a pseudogene. CDR3 length equals 18 residues. CDR3 sequence reads: CASSKRGGGLRANEKLFF. The CDR3 DNA is TGTGCCAGCAGCAAAAGGGGAGGAGGGTTAAGGGCTAATGAAAAACTGTTTTTT.

The chain uses TRBV15 and TRBJ2-7, with 7 bases aligning to TRBD1. This CDR3 region has 14 residues. V shed 2 bases, J shed 4 bases, and the junction held 5 bases outside the gene matches. CDR1 is LNHNV, CDR2 YYDKDF, per germline (reference sequence). The CDR3 region is CATSRQEQGYEQYF. DNA of the CDR3: TGTGCCACCAGCAGACAAGAACAGGGGTACGAGCAGTACTTC.

This clone was counted a few times. This chain uses TRBV28 with TRBJ2-7, with D uncertain. Germline V lookup: CDR1 MDHEN, CDR2 SYDVKM. V gave up 1 base and J gave up 6 bases, with 13 bases separating them. The CDR3 has 14 amino acids. CDR3 sequence (DNA): TGTGCCAGCAGTTTATATTCCGATAGTTCCGAGCAGTACTTC. It is translated as CASSLYSDSSEQYF.

This sequence joins TRBV6-5 and TRBJ2-5; 7 bases match TRBD1. The CDR3 covers 14 residues. J lost 5 bases, V lost 5 bases, and 8 bases had no gene match. In germline, CDR1 is MNHEY, CDR2 SVGAGI. In nucleotides, the CDR3 is TGTGCCAGCAGTCCTAACAGGGGAAGCGAGACCCAGTACTTC. Translation: CASSPNRGSETQYF.

The V and J genes are TRBV19 and TRBJ1-5, with 7 positions matching TRBD1. CDR3 size: 16 residues. V shed 6 bases, J shed 2 bases, and the junction held 10 bases outside the gene matches. Per germline, CDR1 LNHDA and CDR2 SQIVND (reference sequence). CDR3 residues: CASSIAGQRGNQPQHF. The CDR3 DNA sequence: TGTGCCAGTAGCATCGCGGGACAGAGAGGCAATCAGCCCCAGCATTTT.

The V gene is TRBV5-4, the J gene TRBJ2-1, with 9 nucleotides matching TRBD2. From germline, CDR1 is SGHNT and CDR2 YYREEE (reference sequence). V shed 2 bases, J shed 5 bases, and the junction held 5 bases outside the gene matches. CDR3 length: 15 amino acids. The CDR3 loop is CASSFLSGGNNEQFF. The CDR3 nucleotides read TGTGCCAGCAGCTTCCTTAGCGGGGGAAACAATGAGCAGTTCTTC. Full variable domain (outside the CDR3, taken from reference TRBV5-4 and TRBJ2-1): ETGVTQSPTHLIKTRGQQVTLRCSSQSGHNTVSWYQQALGQGPQFIFQYYREEENGRGNFPPRFSGLQFPNYSSELNVNALELDDSALYLCASSFLSGGNNEQFFGPGTRLTVL.

This clone is a singleton in its sample. The chain carries TRBV9 and TRBJ2-7; possible D gene TRBD2, 5 bases. The CDR3 extends over 14 amino acids. Germline CDR1 and CDR2: SGDLS and YYNGEE. The V gene lost 0 bases and the J gene lost 3 bases, with 10 bases spanning the gap. The CDR3 DNA is TGTGCCAGCAGCGTAGGTCTACTAGGCTACGAGCAGTACTTC. It encodes CASSVGLLGYEQYF.

This chain uses TRBV7-9 with TRBJ2-5, with 7 nucleotides matching TRBD2. V dropped 1 base and J dropped 3; count of bases not matched to a gene: 5. There are 15 residues in the CDR3. CDR1 SEHNR and CDR2 FQNEAQ come from the germline V gene (reference sequence). The CDR3 sequence: CASSLVPSGKETQYF. The CDR3 DNA is TGTGCCAGCAGCTTAGTGCCTAGCGGAAAAGAGACCCAGTACTTC. Full variable domain (rest looked up from reference TRBV7-9 and TRBJ2-5): DTGVSQNPRHKITKRGQNVTFRCDPISEHNRLYWYRQTLGQGPEFLTYFQNEAQLEKSRLLSDRFSAERPKGSFSTLEIQRTEQGDSAMYLCASSLVPSGKETQYFGPGTRLLVL.

This sequence joins TRBV6-5 and TRBJ2-1, with TRBD1 matching 9 bases. Per the germline V gene, CDR1 is MNHEY and CDR2 is SVGAGI. This CDR3 spans 14 amino acids. After removal of 6 bases from V and 7 bases from J, the junction contained 7 bases not matched to a gene. The chain's CDR3 is CASSTGGSRNEQFF. DNA of the CDR3: TGTGCCAGCAGCACAGGGGGCTCACGGAATGAGCAGTTCTTC.

The gene calls are TRBV9 and TRBJ2-3, with 8 bases aligning to TRBD2. Germline V lookup: CDR1 SGDLS, CDR2 YYNGEE. The V segment lost 4 bases and the J segment 0 bases; nucleotides outside the gene matches: 7. There are 16 residues in the CDR3. This CDR3 reads CASSFGLAVSTDTQYF. Written as DNA, the CDR3 is TGTGCCAGCAGCTTTGGACTAGCAGTTAGCACAGATACGCAGTATTTT.

Remarks on this clone: The sample has other DNA sequences that encode this CDR3 too. The chain is built from TRBV28 and TRBJ2-2, with TRBD2 matching over 10 bases. CDR1 and CDR2 from the germline V gene are MDHEN and SYDVKM. V lost 5 bases to trimming and J lost 1 base; unmatched junction nucleotides: 4. This CDR3 is 16 amino acids long. The CDR3 nucleotides are TGTGCCAGCAGTCTAAGGACTAGCGGGAACACCGGGGAGCTGTTTTTT. Translation: CASSLRTSGNTGELFF.

The V call is TRBV19, the J call TRBJ1-1, with no clear D. The germline V and J ends were trimmed by 8 bases and 1 base, with 23 bases remaining between them. This CDR3 is 17 amino acids long. Per the germline V gene, CDR1 is LNHDA and CDR2 is SQIVND (reference sequence). DNA for the CDR3: TGTGCCAGTGAGGGCGTACTAAAACAACCTGCGAACACTGAAGCTTTCTTT. Encoded protein: CASEGVLKQPANTEAFF.

The gene calls are TRBV3-1 (or the pseudogene TRBV3-2) and TRBJ2-2; no firm D call. Germline CDR1 LGHDT, CDR2 YNNKEL (reference sequence). The CDR3 has 11 residues. The V gene lost 6 bases and the J gene lost 6 bases, with 5 bases spanning the gap. The CDR3 region is CASRSPGELFF. The CDR3 DNA is TGTGCCAGCAGATCTCCCGGGGAGCTGTTTTTT.